These 23 T cell receptor beta chains were sequenced from one sample in a study of naive and memory T cell subsets. Both TRBC1 and TRBC2 were covered by a beta constant-region primer of two equimolar oligonucleotides. TCRdb recomputed calls from the UMI-ligation and nested PCR reads with MiXCR, one row per CDR3 protein. Of almost 5,500 distinct CDR3 sequences in the sample, approximately 6.8% were seen once. Sequencing was done on a sample of effector memory CD8+ T cells from blood. This sample's subset: effector memory, CD45RA- CD27-. The receptors originated from a human donor in good health.

The sample holds a few counts of this clonotype. The chain couples TRBV6-4 to TRBJ2-1, with D perhaps TRBD2 (6 bases). From germline, CDR1 is MRHNA and CDR2 SNTAGT. Trimming removed 2 bases from V and 6 bases from J, with 11 bases in between. CDR3 size: 14 residues. CDR3 loop: CASSDAVGGNEQFF. In DNA, the CDR3 is TGTGCCAGCAGTGACGCGGTGGGGGGCAATGAGCAGTTCTTC.

In its sample, this clonotype is medium-sized. The chain recombines TRBV7-9 with TRBJ2-2; no firm D call. Germline values: CDR1 SEHNR, CDR2 FQNEAQ (reference sequence). This CDR3 has 12 residues. V lost 2 bases, J lost 5 bases, and 3 bases lay in between. The CDR3: CASSLKTGELFF. The CDR3 DNA reads as TGTGCCAGCAGCTTAAAAACCGGGGAGCTGTTTTTT. Together with reference TRBV7-9 and TRBJ2-2, the CDR3 gives the full variable domain: DTGVSQNPRHKITKRGQNVTFRCDPISEHNRLYWYRQTLGQGPEFLTYFQNEAQLEKSRLLSDRFSAERPKGSFSTLEIQRTEQGDSAMYLCASSLKTGELFFGEGSRLTVL.

This clonotype came up many times. CDR3 sequence: CASSLRGGGNEQFF. In DNA, the CDR3 is TGTGCCAGCAGCTTACGGGGGGGGGGCAATGAGCAGTTCTTC. The chain recombines TRBV7-9 with TRBJ2-1; 8 bases match TRBD2. Germline CDR1 SEHNR, CDR2 FQNEAQ (reference sequence). The CDR3 covers 14 residues. J was trimmed by 6 bases and V by 2 bases; bases with no gene match: 3.

The table lists this clonotype with many counts. V and J are TRBV7-9 and TRBJ1-1; D gene uncertain. CDR1 is SEHNR and CDR2 is FQNEAQ in the germline V gene (reference sequence). V was trimmed by 7 bases and J by 4 bases, leaving 10 bases between them. The CDR3 extends over 12 amino acids. CDR3 coding DNA: TGTGCCAGCATCATGTACTCCACTGAAGCTTTCTTT. Protein: CASIMYSTEAFF.

Sample share makes this clonotype medium-sized. The chain carries TRBV7-6 and TRBJ2-2; 11 nucleotides align to TRBD2. From germline, CDR1 is SGHVS and CDR2 FNYEAQ. J was trimmed by 2 bases and V by 6 bases; bases with no gene match: 5. The CDR3 is made up of 16 amino acids. The CDR3 region has the DNA TGTGCCAGCAGGGAGGGACTAGCGGAAAACACCGGGGAGCTGTTTTTT. The encoded protein is CASREGLAENTGELFF.

This clonotype was detected a few times. This chain joins TRBV5-6 and TRBJ2-7; the D call may be TRBD1 or TRBD2 (5 bases each). The CDR3 consists of 13 residues. CDR1 is SGHDT, CDR2 YYEEEE, per germline. V was clipped by 2 bases and J by 3 bases, with 9 bases between them. The CDR3 sequence is CASSLEGYYEQYF. CDR3 nucleotides: TGTGCCAGCAGCTTAGAGGGGTACTACGAGCAGTACTTC.

This clonotype was recorded many times. This chain connects TRBV6-4 to TRBJ2-3; 7 nucleotides agree with TRBD2. The germline V gene has CDR1 MRHNA and CDR2 SNTAGT. Unmatched junction bases numbered 3, after V lost 2 bases and J lost 4 bases. CDR3 size: 14 residues. CDR3 protein: CASSDVAGADTQYF. The CDR3 region has the DNA TGTGCCAGCAGTGACGTTGCGGGAGCAGATACGCAGTATTTT.

This clonotype showed up many times. DNA for the CDR3: TGTGCCAGCAGTGGGGGATCTAGCGGGGACCACAATGAGCAGTTCTTC. Its protein product is CASSGGSSGDHNEQFF. The J gene is TRBJ2-1, the V gene TRBV6-4; 9 nucleotides agree with TRBD2. Germline V gene lookup returns CDR1 MRHNA and CDR2 SNTAGT. V was pared by 4 bases and J by 5 bases, with 9 bases of the junction left unmatched. CDR3 length equals 16 residues.

This clonotype came up a few times. V usage is TRBV14 and J usage is TRBJ2-1; TRBD2 aligns across 8 bases. This CDR3 contains 15 residues. The germline V gene has CDR1 SGHDN and CDR2 FVKESK. Germline trimming cut 4 bases from V and 2 bases from J; bases unmatched to any gene: 4. In DNA form, the CDR3 reads TGTGCCAGCAGCCCCCATAGCGGGACCTACAATGAGCAGTTCTTC. This sequence encodes CASSPHSGTYNEQFF.

The rearrangement links TRBV5-4 to TRBJ1-6; D ambiguous. Germline V gene sequence: CDR1 SGHNT, CDR2 YYREEE (reference sequence). The CDR3 is 14 amino acids. V was clipped by 4 bases and J by 7 bases, with 12 bases between them. This CDR3 is CASSPRLLNSPLHF. In DNA form, the CDR3 reads TGTGCCAGCAGCCCGCGGCTTCTAAATTCACCCCTCCACTTT.

J is TRBJ2-1 and V is TRBV6-2 or TRBV6-3; D possibly corresponds to TRBD1 (6 bases). CDR1 is MNHEY, CDR2 SVGEGT, per germline. The V end lost 5 bases, the J end lost 8 bases, and 22 bases lay between the germline ends. The CDR3 consists of 16 residues. This CDR3 is CASSNTPGEGHDEQFF. The CDR3 DNA reads as TGTGCCAGCAGTAACACGCCGGGCGAGGGACACGATGAGCAGTTCTTC.

Ten or more counts support this clonotype. The V call is TRBV29-1, the J call TRBJ2-3, with TRBD2 identical over 11 bases. Germline V gives CDR1 SQVTM, CDR2 ANQGSEA. V was clipped by 7 bases and J by 2 bases; unmatched bases: 14. CDR3 length: 17 residues. CDR3 in amino acids: CSALVILAGGNTDTQYF. The CDR3 DNA is TGCAGCGCCTTAGTGATCCTAGCGGGGGGCAACACAGATACGCAGTATTTT.

This clonotype occurred many times. The rearrangement joins TRBV4-2 to TRBJ2-3; 8 bases match TRBD2. Germline assignment: CDR1 LGHNA and CDR2 YNFKEQ. There are 17 residues in the CDR3. V was clipped by 0 bases and J by 6 bases; unmatched bases: 11. The DNA for the CDR3 is TGTGCCAGCAGCCAAGAACGGGAGGGAGGGCCGGTCGATACGCAGTATTTT. Translating gives CASSQEREGGPVDTQYF.

This clonotype was observed at least ten times. V gene TRBV4-3 combines with J gene TRBJ2-7; D not resolved. CDR1 LGHNA and CDR2 YSLEER come from the germline V gene. V was pared by 1 base and J by 5 bases, with 12 bases between. This CDR3 has 14 amino acids. CDR3 sequence reads: CASSQGEEVDEQYF. The CDR3 DNA is TGCGCCAGCAGCCAAGGCGAAGAGGTCGACGAGCAGTACTTC.

Here the CDR3 reads CASSLSRDRHEQYF. The DNA of the CDR3 is TGTGCCAGCAGCCTTTCCCGGGACAGACACGAGCAGTACTTC. The chain couples TRBV21-1 to TRBJ2-7; the table's D call of TRBD1 was not tested on the DNA. TRBV21-1 is reported as a pseudogene. This CDR3 has 14 amino acids.

This clonotype has just a few counts. The chain recombines TRBV21-1 with TRBJ2-5; the table gives TRBD1 as D, unverified against the DNA. TRBV21-1 is a known pseudogene. The CDR3 totals 13 residues. The CDR3 DNA follows: TGTGCCAGCAGCAATGTCGAGGGGGAGACCCAGTACTTC. Protein product: CASSNVEGETQYF.

The chain is built from TRBV6-2 or TRBV6-3 and TRBJ2-7, with TRBD2 matching 9 bases. V shed 0 bases, J shed 5 bases, and the junction held 17 bases outside the gene matches. CDR1 and CDR2 (germline): MNHEY, SVGEGT. The CDR3 has 19 amino acids. CDR3 residues: CASSYSIWMRREGRNEQYF. In DNA, the CDR3 is TGTGCCAGCAGTTACTCGATATGGATGCGGCGGGAGGGGAGGAACGAGCAGTACTTC.

The rearrangement links TRBV9 to TRBJ1-2; possible D gene TRBD1, 5 bases. Germline CDR1 SGDLS, CDR2 YYNGEE. V was clipped by 3 bases and J by 2 bases, with 20 bases between them. The CDR3 extends over 17 amino acids. The CDR3 nucleotides are TGTGCCAGCAGCGGGGGGGGTGGGTCAGGCGAAAACTATGGCTACACCTTC. It translates to CASSGGGGSGENYGYTF.

Ten or more counts support this clonotype. The genes are TRBV6-1 and TRBJ2-2; D unclear. The CDR3 has 15 residues. CDR1 and CDR2 (germline): MNHNS, SASEGT. V shed 7 bases and J shed 3 bases, with 15 bases lying between them. The CDR3 loop reads CASTPPGRHTGELFF. The CDR3 DNA follows: TGTGCCAGCACCCCCCCCGGAAGACACACCGGGGAGCTGTTTTTT.

This clonotype was counted between two and nine times. The chain joins TRBV21-1 to TRBJ2-2; the table names TRBD1, a call not compared with the DNA. TRBV21-1 is a pseudogene. This CDR3 has 12 residues. CDR3 bases: TGTGCCAGCAGGGGGCGCACCGGGGAGCTGTTTTTT. Amino acid sequence: CASRGRTGELFF.

This clonotype was recorded a few times. V gene TRBV30 combines with J gene TRBJ1-2, with TRBD1 matching over 8 bases. The V gene's germline CDR1 is GTSNPN and CDR2 SVGIG (reference sequence). V lost 0 bases to trimming and J lost 6 bases; unmatched junction nucleotides: 6. There are 14 residues in the CDR3. The CDR3 DNA sequence: TGTGCCTGGAGTGTAGGCAGGGGGCGGGATGGCTACACCTTC. It codes for CAWSVGRGRDGYTF.

V and J are TRBV20-1 and TRBJ2-1, with D tentatively TRBD2 (6 bases). V dropped 7 bases and J dropped 4 bases, with 17 bases sitting between them. Germline V lookup: CDR1 DFQATT, CDR2 SNEGSKA (reference sequence). This CDR3 has 14 residues. As DNA, the CDR3 is TGCAGTGAGAGAAAAGGCGGGGCTTACAATGAGCAGTTCTTC. Translation gives CSERKGGAYNEQFF.

The rearrangement links TRBV27 to TRBJ2-7, with 8 bases matching TRBD2. The germline V gene encodes CDR1 MNHEY and CDR2 SMNVEV (reference sequence). V gave up 5 bases and J gave up 0 bases; unmatched junction bases: 3. The CDR3 spans 14 residues. The CDR3 nucleotides are TGTGCCAGCAGTCTAGCGGGTGCCTCCTACGAGCAGTACTTC. Its translation is CASSLAGASYEQYF.